The rows below give T cell receptor beta chains drawn from one sample of a study of blood T cell repertoires in COVID-19. Here immunoSEQ multiplex PCR was the method, and the copy in TCRdb shows in-frame clones only, minus some. There are some 150,000 clones in the sample; roughly 84% occur only once, and roughly 34% lies in the top ten. Source material: peripheral blood. The receptor set was obtained from a human donor in a cohort sampled during active COVID-19. Both conserved end residues are part of each CDR3. The D gene is left open where the match is weak.

>TRBV19|TRBJ1-1|-
TGTGCCAGTAGGCTGGGGGAGGGTGAAGCTTTCTTT
CASRLGEGEAFF
>TRBV7-9|TRBJ2-3|-
TGTGCCAGCAGCTTAGACAGGGTGGCAGATACGCAGTATTTT
CASSLDRVADTQYF
>TRBV18|TRBJ1-5|TRBD1
TGTGCCAGCTCCGAGGGGCAGGGGGGCAATCAGCCCCAGCATTTT
CASSEGQGGNQPQHF
>TRBV4-1|TRBJ1-2|-
TGCGCCAGCAGCCAAGTAGGGGTGGCTAACTATGGCTACACCTTC
CASSQVGVANYGYTF
>TRBV7-9|TRBJ1-5|-
TGTGCCAGCAAGGGCCCAGGGGACAATCAGCCCCAGCATTTT
CASKGPGDNQPQHF
>TRBV6-4|TRBJ1-1|-
TGTGCCAGCAGTGACCAAAAAGGCGGGCGAGCTTTCTTT
CASSDQKGGRAFF
>TRBV4-1|TRBJ2-7|TRBD2
TGCGCCAGCAGCCCCCTAGGGAGGGGTCCTTCTACCTACGAGCAGTACTTC
CASSPLGRGPSTYEQYF
>TRBV5-4|TRBJ1-2|-
TGTGCCAGCAGGAGGTTAGGGAAAGGGGTCATGGGCTATGGCTACACCTTC
CASRRLGKGVMGYGYTF
>TRBV11-2|TRBJ1-2|-
TGTGCCAGCAGCCTGGGGGAGGCAGACACCTTC
CASSLGEADTF
>TRBV7-9|TRBJ1-5|-
TGTGCCAGCAGCCCCGGACGGGGGAGCAATCAGCCCCAGCATTTT
CASSPGRGSNQPQHF